One sample yielded the 3 T cell receptor beta chains listed below, sequenced in a study of a mutant IDH1 vaccine in newly diagnosed glioma. Assay used: immunoSEQ multiplex PCR; TCRdb lists only in-frame clones, some missing. The repertoire holds about 98,000 clones, with around 90% as singletons. The time point here: baseline, week 1 (first vaccination visit). Treatment meaning: pre-vaccination baseline after standard-of-care therapy. Material: PBMCs, obtained from a glioma patient treated with radiotherapy, temozolomide or both. These receptors all come from a woman aged 45-60 years with glioma.

The chain links TRBV19 to TRBJ1-3; possible D gene TRBD1, 5 bases. Trimming left V 4 bases short and J 2 bases short, with 9 bases between. The CDR3 extends over 14 amino acids. Germline CDR1 reads LNHDA; CDR2 reads SQIVND (reference sequence). DNA of the CDR3: TGTGCCAGTAGTACAGGGTTTACTGGAAACACCATATATTTT. Protein sequence: CASSTGFTGNTIYF.

The chain links TRBV5-4 to TRBJ2-6, with 8 nucleotides matching TRBD1. Germline V gives CDR1 SGHNT, CDR2 YYREEE (reference sequence). J gave up 1 base and V 4 bases, and 10 bases lay outside the gene matches. CDR3 length: 18 residues. CDR3 residues: CASSGTGGAVSGANVLTF. CDR3 DNA sequence: TGTGCCAGCAGCGGAACAGGGGGAGCGGTGTCTGGGGCCAACGTCCTGACTTTC.

The rearrangement links TRBV9 to TRBJ2-1; 13 bases are shared with TRBD2. J lost 9 bases, V lost 4 bases, and 10 bases had no gene match. Per germline, CDR1 SGDLS and CDR2 YYNGEE. The CDR3 spans 16 residues. CDR3 amino acids: CASSQNPGLAGLEQFF. The CDR3 coding sequence is TGTGCCAGCAGCCAAAACCCGGGACTAGCGGGACTTGAGCAGTTCTTC.